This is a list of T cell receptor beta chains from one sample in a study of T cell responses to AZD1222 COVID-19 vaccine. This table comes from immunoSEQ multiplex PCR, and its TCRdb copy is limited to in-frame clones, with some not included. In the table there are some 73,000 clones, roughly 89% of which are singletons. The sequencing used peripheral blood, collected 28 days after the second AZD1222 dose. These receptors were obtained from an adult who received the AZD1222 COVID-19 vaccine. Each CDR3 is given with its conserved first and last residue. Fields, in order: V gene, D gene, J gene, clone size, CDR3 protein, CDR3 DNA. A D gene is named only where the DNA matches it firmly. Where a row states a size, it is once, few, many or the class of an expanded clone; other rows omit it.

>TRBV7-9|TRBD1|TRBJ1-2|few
CASSPGWTGDYGYTF
TGTGCCAGCAGCCCGGGATGGACAGGCGACTATGGCTACACCTTC
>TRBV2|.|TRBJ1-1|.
CASSEGEGNTEAFF
TGTGCCAGCAGTGAGGGGGAAGGGAACACTGAAGCTTTCTTT
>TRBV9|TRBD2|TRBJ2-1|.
CASSPLGLAVHNEQFF
TGTGCCAGCAGCCCACTGGGTCTAGCGGTCCACAATGAGCAGTTCTTC
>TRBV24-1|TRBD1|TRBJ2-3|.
CATSDATGGAGTDTQYF
TGTGCCACCAGTGATGCCACAGGGGGCGCGGGCACAGATACGCAGTATTTT
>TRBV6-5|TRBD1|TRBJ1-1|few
CASSGTGVEAFF
TGTGCCAGCAGCGGGACAGGGGTTGAAGCTTTCTTT
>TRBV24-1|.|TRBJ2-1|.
CATSDRRRGGSSYNEQFF
TGTGCCACCAGTGACCGTCGGAGGGGCGGTAGCTCCTACAATGAGCAGTTCTTC
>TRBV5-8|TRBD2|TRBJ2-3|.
CASTTFSGSTDTQYF
TGTGCCAGCACGACCTTTAGCGGGAGCACAGATACGCAGTATTTT
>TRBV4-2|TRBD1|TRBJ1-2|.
CASSQVRDRGAGYTF
TGTGCCAGCAGCCAAGTCCGCGACAGGGGAGCCGGCTACACCTTC
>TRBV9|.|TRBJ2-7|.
CASSGRDTSYEQYF
TGTGCCAGCAGCGGACGGGACACCTCCTACGAGCAGTACTTC
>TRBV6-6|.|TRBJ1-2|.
CASSPPGRGGYTF
TGTGCCAGCAGCCCTCCAGGGAGGGGTGGCTACACCTTC
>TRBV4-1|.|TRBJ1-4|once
CASSPRGETNEKLFF
TGCGCCAGCAGCCCCCGTGGGGAGACTAATGAAAAACTGTTTTTT
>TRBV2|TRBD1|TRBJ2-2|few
CASSGTGEGDTGELFF
TGTGCCAGCAGTGGGACAGGGGAAGGGGACACCGGGGAGCTGTTTTTT
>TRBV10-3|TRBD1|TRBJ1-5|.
CAIRPGGENQPQHF
TGTGCCATCCGACCAGGGGGGGAAAATCAGCCCCAGCATTTT
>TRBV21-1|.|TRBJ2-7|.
CASSKVPSGRSSYEQYF
TGTGCCAGCAGCAAAGTACCTAGCGGGCGTAGCTCCTACGAGCAGTACTTC
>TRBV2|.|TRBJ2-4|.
CASSEAGPKNIQYF
TGTGCCAGCAGTGAAGCGGGACCCAAAAACATTCAGTACTTC
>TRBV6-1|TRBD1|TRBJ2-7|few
CASSDPGTGGYEQYF
TGTGCCAGCAGTGATCCCGGGACAGGGGGTTACGAGCAGTACTTC
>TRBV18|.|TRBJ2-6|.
CASSPPSARSGANVLTF
TGTGCCAGCTCACCACCATCGGCCCGCTCTGGGGCCAACGTCCTGACTTTC
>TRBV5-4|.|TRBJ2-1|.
CASSLIRAEQFF
TGTGCCAGCAGCTTGATCAGGGCTGAGCAGTTCTTC
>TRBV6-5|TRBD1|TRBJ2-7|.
CASSPGTGIYEQYF
TGTGCCAGCAGTCCGGGGACAGGTATCTACGAGCAGTACTTC
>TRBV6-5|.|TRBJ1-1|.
CASSYARWNTEAFF
TGTGCCAGCAGTTACGCGAGGTGGAACACTGAAGCTTTCTTT